This T cell receptor (beta chain) was sequenced in a study of breast tumors, draining lymph nodes, adjacent tissues. Study observations and caveats: Compared with lymph nodes, tumors were less diverse; compared with nontumor tissue, more. The data were judged consistent with most tumor T cells coming from lymph node and expanding in tumor. Compared with basal-like, luminal-like tumors shared significantly more repertoire with nontumor tissue. Tumor T cell lymph node origin was a supported hypothesis, not proven.

TCRdb itself ran the multiplex PCR reads through MiXCR, one entry per CDR3 protein. The sample lists 160,000 or so distinct CDR3 sequences; about 34% were seen once. This clonotype was seen just once. What it binds is not known. Axillary draining lymph nodes of breast cancer patients supplied the node samples. V was clipped by 5 bases and J by 6 bases, with 17 bases between them. Germline-derived CDR1 and CDR2 are SGDLS and YYNGEE. The CDR3 has 15 amino acids. V is TRBV9 and J is TRBJ1-4; D is possibly TRBD1 (6 bases). This TCR came from a female donor with breast cancer. Some clones in this sample may be carry-over from other donors' samples. The sample taken for sequencing was axillary lymph node tissue. The CDR3 sequence: CASSSGGAPDEKLFF. The CDR3 DNA sequence: TGTGCCAGCAGTAGCGGGGGGGCGCCTGATGAAAAACTGTTTTTT.